A selection of T cell receptor beta chains follows, all from one sample in a study of OX40 agonist ivuxolimab in advanced cancers. The repertoire was sequenced with immunoSEQ multiplex PCR; TCRdb's copy has only in-frame clones and lacks some. The sample has approximately 33,000 clones, approximately 89% seen once; the top ten hold approximately 9.7%. The source was CD4+ or CD8+ T cells sorted from blood, collected in a trial of the OX40 agonist ivuxolimab. The receptors were gathered from an adult with an advanced solid tumor such as melanoma, head and neck, liver or kidney cancer. CDR3s include the opening cysteine and the closing phenylalanine or tryptophan. A D gene is named only where the DNA matches it firmly. The size entry is marked missing in some rows and otherwise reads once, few, many or a size class.

V gene: TRBV27
D gene: -
J gene: TRBJ2-7
clone size: once
CDR3 protein: CASSLSGVVTYEQYF
CDR3 DNA: TGTGCCAGCAGTTTATCAGGGGTAGTAACCTACGAGCAGTACTTC

V gene: TRBV5-1
D gene: TRBD1
J gene: TRBJ2-2
clone size: -
CDR3 protein: CASSFGGTGGGELFF
CDR3 DNA: TGCGCCAGCAGCTTCGGTGGGACAGGGGGCGGGGAGCTGTTTTTT

V gene: TRBV9
D gene: TRBD1
J gene: TRBJ1-2
clone size: -
CDR3 protein: CASSVGVTGGANYGYTF
CDR3 DNA: TGTGCCAGCAGCGTAGGCGTGACAGGGGGCGCTAACTATGGCTACACCTTC

V gene: TRBV2
D gene: -
J gene: TRBJ2-5
clone size: -
CDR3 protein: CASSGGETQYF
CDR3 DNA: TGTGCCAGCAGTGGCGGAGAGACCCAGTACTTC

V gene: TRBV2
D gene: TRBD2
J gene: TRBJ2-2
clone size: -
CDR3 protein: CASRRAGGRTGELFF
CDR3 DNA: TGTGCCAGCAGACGGGCGGGAGGGCGCACCGGGGAGCTGTTTTTT

V gene: TRBV5-1
D gene: TRBD1
J gene: TRBJ2-4
clone size: -
CDR3 protein: CASSPLTGGENIQYF
CDR3 DNA: TGCGCCAGCAGCCCTCTGACAGGGGGGGAGAACATTCAGTACTTC

V gene: TRBV5-1
D gene: -
J gene: TRBJ1-4
clone size: -
CDR3 protein: CASSLVSGQEKLFF
CDR3 DNA: TGCGCCAGCAGCTTGGTGTCGGGGCAGGAAAAACTGTTTTTT

V gene: TRBV28
D gene: -
J gene: TRBJ2-7
clone size: -
CDR3 protein: CATSQGFYEQYF
CDR3 DNA: TGTGCCACCTCTCAGGGGTTTTACGAGCAGTACTTC

V gene: TRBV7-7
D gene: -
J gene: TRBJ2-5
clone size: -
CDR3 protein: CVLGGKETQYF
CDR3 DNA: TGTGTTCTAGGGGGAAAAGAGACCCAGTACTTC

V gene: TRBV6-5
D gene: -
J gene: TRBJ2-3
clone size: -
CDR3 protein: CASSPNSDTQYF
CDR3 DNA: TGTGCCAGCAGCCCTAATTCAGATACGCAGTATTTT

V gene: TRBV6-5
D gene: -
J gene: TRBJ2-7
clone size: -
CDR3 protein: CASRGPYEQYF
CDR3 DNA: TGTGCCAGCAGGGGTCCCTACGAGCAGTACTTC

V gene: TRBV7-6
D gene: -
J gene: TRBJ1-3
clone size: -
CDR3 protein: CASGTGLSGNTIYF
CDR3 DNA: TGTGCCAGCGGTACAGGTCTCTCTGGAAACACCATATATTTT

V gene: TRBV6-1
D gene: TRBD2
J gene: TRBJ2-1
clone size: -
CDR3 protein: CASKITGLAGLAQFF
CDR3 DNA: TGTGCCAGCAAAATTACGGGACTAGCGGGATTAGCTCAGTTCTTC

V gene: TRBV7-9
D gene: TRBD2
J gene: TRBJ2-7
clone size: -
CDR3 protein: CASSKREVSYEQYF
CDR3 DNA: TGTGCCAGCAGCAAGCGGGAGGTCTCCTACGAGCAGTACTTC

V gene: TRBV7-6
D gene: TRBD2
J gene: TRBJ2-7
clone size: -
CDR3 protein: CASSPPGGTHEQYF
CDR3 DNA: TGTGCCAGCAGCCCCCCGGGGGGGACTCACGAGCAGTACTTC

V gene: TRBV7-9
D gene: TRBD1
J gene: TRBJ1-2
clone size: -
CDR3 protein: CASSPGQGGYGYTF
CDR3 DNA: TGTGCCAGCAGCCCGGGACAGGGGGGGTATGGCTACACCTTC

V gene: TRBV5-1
D gene: -
J gene: TRBJ2-5
clone size: -
CDR3 protein: CASSLQGRGAAETQYF
CDR3 DNA: TGCGCCAGCAGCCTCCAAGGGCGGGGCGCAGCAGAGACCCAGTACTTC

V gene: TRBV10-1
D gene: -
J gene: TRBJ2-7
clone size: -
CDR3 protein: CASSDDNSYEQYF
CDR3 DNA: TGCGCCAGCAGTGACGACAACTCCTACGAGCAGTACTTC

V gene: TRBV28
D gene: -
J gene: TRBJ2-7
clone size: once
CDR3 protein: CASGRDTQYF
CDR3 DNA: TGTGCCAGCGGCCGGGACACCCAGTACTTC

V gene: TRBV5-5
D gene: TRBD1
J gene: TRBJ2-7
clone size: -
CDR3 protein: CASSSRTGGYEQYF
CDR3 DNA: TGTGCCAGCAGCTCCCGGACAGGGGGCTACGAGCAGTACTTC

V gene: TRBV29-1
D gene: TRBD1
J gene: TRBJ2-7
clone size: once
CDR3 protein: CSVGRRDRAYEQYF
CDR3 DNA: TGCAGCGTTGGGAGGCGGGACAGGGCCTACGAGCAGTACTTC

V gene: TRBV7-2
D gene: -
J gene: TRBJ1-5
clone size: -
CDR3 protein: CASSLQPLSNQPQHF
CDR3 DNA: TGTGCCAGCAGCTTACAGCCGCTTAGCAATCAGCCCCAGCATTTT

V gene: TRBV6-6
D gene: TRBD2
J gene: TRBJ2-1
clone size: -
CDR3 protein: CASSPRLAAYNEQFF
CDR3 DNA: TGTGCCAGCAGTCCGCGACTAGCGGCCTACAATGAGCAGTTCTTC

V gene: TRBV19
D gene: TRBD1
J gene: TRBJ2-7
clone size: -
CDR3 protein: CASTGTGSSYEQYF
CDR3 DNA: TGTGCCAGTACCGGGACAGGTAGCTCCTACGAGCAGTACTTC